This record covers a single TCR beta chain. Its antigen is still unknown. The entry originates in a study of PD-1 blockade in classical Hodgkin lymphoma. Study findings and constraints: CD8+ TCR diversity did not rise significantly by C4D1, unlike CD4+. Relative to healthy donors, newly diagnosed patients reportedly had lower baseline TCR diversity, which was reported as lower still in relapsed/refractory patients. Patients with an early start, nivolumab under 1 year after ASCT, were excluded.

Each patient's relapse followed autologous stem cell transplantation, and brentuximab vedotin exposure varied. Patients had relapsed/refractory classical Hodgkin lymphoma with complete response, partial response or progressive disease as best response. Clones were sequenced by immunoSEQ multiplex PCR, and TCRdb holds only the in-frame ones, with some missing. The repertoire holds over 70,000 clones, with around 90% as singletons. CDR3 length equals 12 residues. With 3 bases removed from V and 4 bases from J, the gap between germline ends came to 6 bases. CDR1 and CDR2 from the germline V gene are LNHDA and SQIVND (reference sequence).

The chain combines TRBV19 with TRBJ1-2; no reliable D call. The TCR originated in a human donor with classical Hodgkin lymphoma. This specimen was peripheral blood mononuclear cells (PBMCs), taken at baseline. The CDR3 is CASSIAGYGYTF. Here the CDR3 DNA reads TGTGCCAGTAGTATCGCGGGCTATGGCTACACCTTC.